Below are 32 T cell receptor beta chains sequenced from a single sample in a study of shared clonotypes between healthy human individuals. Clones were sequenced by immunoSEQ multiplex PCR, and TCRdb holds only the in-frame ones, with some missing. Here the sample spans a few million clones, under 97% being singletons. Sequenced sample: naive CD4+ T cells sorted from blood. Noted subset: CD45RA+ positively selected. These receptors originate from a man aged 18 to 30 in good health.

The chain carries TRBV11-2 and TRBJ1-1, with D tentatively TRBD1 (6 bases). The germline V gene has CDR1 SGHAT and CDR2 FQNNGV. V lost 5 bases and J lost 3, with 10 bases in between. This CDR3 is built from 13 residues. The CDR3 reads CASSLQGHTEAFF. The CDR3 DNA is TGTGCCAGCAGCCTACAGGGTCACACTGAAGCTTTCTTT.

The chain carries TRBV5-8 and TRBJ1-2; a possible D gene is TRBD1 (6 bases). The CDR3 contains 13 residues. V was trimmed by 6 bases and J by 5 bases, leaving 14 bases between them. Germline lookup yields CDR1 SGHTS and CDR2 YDEGEE. As DNA, the CDR3 is TGTGCCAGCATCCGAGGGGGGGCGTATGGCTACACCTTC. It codes for CASIRGGAYGYTF.

The J gene is TRBJ2-3, the V gene TRBV9, with 8 positions matching TRBD2. The CDR3 spans 16 residues. Germline V gene sequence: CDR1 SGDLS, CDR2 YYNGEE. The J segment lost 6 bases and the V segment lost 0 bases, leaving 9 bases of the junction unmatched. CDR3 in DNA: TGTGCCAGCAGCGTAGCTACGTTAGCGGGAAGGGATACGCAGTATTTT. Protein: CASSVATLAGRDTQYF.

Points on this clone: Other nucleotide sequences from this sample produce the same CDR3. This rearrangement joins TRBV5-1 to TRBJ1-4; TRBD1 matches at 9 bases. J gave up 2 bases and V 4 bases, and 3 bases lay outside the gene matches. The CDR3 has 15 amino acids. The germline V gene encodes CDR1 SGHRS and CDR2 YFSETQ. The CDR3 DNA reads TGCGCCAGCAGCGCGACAGGGGGGACTAATGAAAAACTGTTTTTT. Residues: CASSATGGTNEKLFF.

The chain links TRBV9 to TRBJ1-1; tentatively, D is TRBD1 (6 bases). Germline lookup yields CDR1 SGDLS and CDR2 YYNGEE. V shed 0 bases and J shed 1 base, with 16 bases lying between them. This CDR3 has 17 residues. CDR3 sequence reads: CASSVVGGRDRNTEAFF. CDR3 DNA: TGTGCCAGCAGCGTAGTAGGGGGGCGGGATCGGAACACTGAAGCTTTCTTT.

This chain's CDR3 is CASSLEGLVTNEKLFF. The CDR3 nucleotides are TGTGCCAGCAGTTTAGAGGGGTTGGTAACTAATGAAAAACTGTTTTTT. The rearrangement uses TRBV28 and TRBJ1-4, with TRBD1 as a possible D gene (5 bases). The V end was cut by 2 bases, the J end by 1 base, with 11 bases between. CDR3 length: 16 residues. Germline CDR1 reads MDHEN; CDR2 reads SYDVKM.

The chain employs TRBV2 and TRBJ1-1; D unresolved. Trimming pared 1 base from V and 1 base from J, leaving 4 bases between. The CDR3 extends over 13 amino acids. Germline V gives CDR1 SNHLY, CDR2 FYNNEI. The CDR3 protein is CASSEEENTEAFF. The CDR3 DNA sequence: TGTGCCAGCAGTGAAGAGGAGAACACTGAAGCTTTCTTT.

A remark on this clone: The same CDR3 is also encoded by other DNA sequences in this sample. The chain joins TRBV14 to TRBJ2-2, with TRBD2 matching over 7 bases. CDR3 length equals 14 residues. In germline, CDR1 is SGHDN, CDR2 FVKESK. J lost 4 bases, V lost 4 bases, and 3 bases had no gene match. The CDR3 DNA sequence: TGTGCCAGCAGCCTAGGCGGGGGCACCGGGGAGCTGTTTTTT. Amino acids: CASSLGGGTGELFF.

On this clone itself: This specimen includes other DNA sequences encoding the same CDR3. The rearrangement links TRBV18 to TRBJ2-7; 9 bases match TRBD2. Germline CDR1 KGHSH, CDR2 LQKENI. With V trimmed by 6 bases and J by 3 bases, 6 bases remained unmatched. The CDR3 length is 14 residues. CDR3 sequence reads: CASSTLAGSYEQYF. The CDR3 bases are TGTGCCAGCTCCACCCTAGCGGGAAGCTACGAGCAGTACTTC.

The chain couples TRBV30 to TRBJ2-5, with D possibly matching TRBD1 (6 bases). Trimming took 6 bases from V and 7 from J, leaving 18 bases between them. CDR3 length: 13 residues. From germline, CDR1 is GTSNPN and CDR2 SVGIG (reference sequence). CDR3 sequence (DNA): TGTGCCTGCCGACAGGACCCCGGCGGGACCCAGTACTTC. It specifies CACRQDPGGTQYF.

The V and J genes are TRBV15 and TRBJ2-3, with TRBD2 matching over 8 bases. V was pared by 0 bases and J by 5 bases, with 10 bases of the junction left unmatched. Per the germline V gene, CDR1 is LNHNV and CDR2 is YYDKDF (reference sequence). The CDR3 runs 17 residues. The CDR3 loop is CATSRELAGGSLDTQYF. The CDR3 DNA is TGTGCCACCAGCAGAGAGCTAGCGGGCGGATCCTTAGATACGCAGTATTTT.

CDR3 sequence reads: CASSPPTAPDTQYF. The CDR3 region has the DNA TGTGCCAGCTCACCCCCGACAGCCCCAGATACGCAGTATTTT. The chain employs TRBV18 and TRBJ2-3, with D tentatively TRBD1 (5 bases). CDR1 is KGHSH and CDR2 is LQKENI in the germline V gene. The CDR3 extends over 14 amino acids. V was cut by 3 bases and J by 4 bases, with 11 bases left in between.

The chain has TRBV5-4 and TRBJ1-1; 8 bases match TRBD1. The ends lost 4 bases at V and 3 bases at J; junction bases unmatched: 14. The CDR3 loop spans 17 amino acids. CDR1 SGHNT and CDR2 YYREEE come from the germline V gene (reference sequence). The CDR3 nucleotides are TGTGCCAGCAGCCCCCCATCGACAGGGGTTAGAGACACTGAAGCTTTCTTT. It yields the protein CASSPPSTGVRDTEAFF.

The chain uses TRBV18 and TRBJ2-7; D perhaps matches TRBD2 (5 bases). The V gene's germline CDR1 is KGHSH and CDR2 LQKENI. CDR3 size: 13 residues. V was trimmed by 2 bases and J by 3 bases, leaving 8 bases between them. DNA of the CDR3: TGTGCCAGCTCACCATCCGGGAACTACGAGCAGTACTTC. It translates to CASSPSGNYEQYF.

The chain recombines TRBV2 with TRBJ2-2; tentative D call: TRBD2 (6 bases). The V gene lost 8 bases and the J gene lost 2 bases, with 12 bases spanning the gap. The CDR3 length is 14 residues. In germline, CDR1 is SNHLY, CDR2 FYNNEI. DNA of the CDR3: TGTGCCAGCGGAGGGGCCTACAACACCGGGGAGCTGTTTTTT. It codes for CASGGAYNTGELFF.

The V gene is TRBV7-2, the J gene TRBJ1-2, with D hard to call. V shed 5 bases and J shed 7 bases, with 8 bases lying between them. Germline CDR1 reads SGHTA; CDR2 reads FQGNSA. The CDR3 length is 11 residues. DNA for the CDR3: TGTGCCAGCAGCCAAATTCGTGGCTACACCTTC. Amino acid sequence: CASSQIRGYTF.

In regard to this clone: Other DNA sequences in the sample encode the same CDR3. The rearrangement links TRBV2 to TRBJ1-4; 8 positions match TRBD1. From germline, CDR1 is SNHLY and CDR2 FYNNEI. Trimming at V came to 4 bases and at J to 8 bases, leaving 6 bases not matched to a gene. This CDR3 is built from 14 residues. The CDR3 protein is CASSVQGAGEKLFF. CDR3 coding DNA: TGTGCCAGCAGTGTTCAGGGGGCAGGGGAAAAACTGTTTTTT. Supplemented by reference TRBV2 and TRBJ1-4, the full variable domain reads EPEVTQTPSHQVTQMGQEVILRCVPISNHLYFYWYRQILGQKVEFLVSFYNNEISEKSEIFDDQFSVERPDGSNFTLKIRSTKLEDSAMYFCASSVQGAGEKLFFGSGTQLSVL.

The V call is TRBV5-4, the J call TRBJ2-7; 7 bases are a match to TRBD2. Germline V lookup: CDR1 SGHNT, CDR2 YYREEE (reference sequence). Trimming at V came to 7 bases and at J to 6 bases, leaving 4 bases not matched to a gene. The CDR3 has 11 amino acids. CDR3 DNA sequence: TGTGCCAGCGCGGGGGTGGGCGAGCAGTACTTC. Amino acid sequence: CASAGVGEQYF.

This chain uses TRBV27 with TRBJ1-6; the D is unclear. The CDR3 sequence is 16 residues long. The V end lost 6 bases, the J end lost 1 base, and 13 bases lay between the germline ends. The germline gives CDR1 MNHEY, CDR2 SMNVEV (reference sequence). Here the CDR3 DNA reads TGTGCCAGCAGCCAGAGTCTTAGTTCCTATAATTCACCCCTCCACTTT. Translation gives CASSQSLSSYNSPLHF.

This chain joins TRBV6-1 and TRBJ2-5, with D possibly matching TRBD2 (5 bases). V dropped 8 bases and J dropped 9 bases, with 22 bases sitting between them. This CDR3 has 14 amino acids. Germline V CDR1 and CDR2: MNHNS, SASEGT. The DNA for the CDR3 is TGTGCCAGCCCCGGAGGAACAAGAGATTCGGCCCAGTACTTC. Amino acid sequence: CASPGGTRDSAQYF.

This rearrangement joins TRBV7-2 to TRBJ2-7; possibly TRBD1 for D (6 bases). Looked up from germline, CDR1 is SGHTA and CDR2 is FQGNSA. The CDR3 length is 15 residues. Trimming removed 2 bases from V and 1 base from J, with 12 bases in between. As DNA, the CDR3 is TGTGCCAGCAGCTTAAAAGCAGGGGAATCCTACGAGCAGTACTTC. Translation gives CASSLKAGESYEQYF.

A few counts support this clone. The rearrangement uses TRBV27 and TRBJ1-6; D ambiguous. CDR3 length: 14 residues. Per the germline V gene, CDR1 is MNHEY and CDR2 is SMNVEV (reference sequence). V lost 3 bases and J lost 14, with 17 bases in between. The CDR3 here is CASSFHPTRLALHF. CDR3 coding DNA: TGTGCCAGCAGTTTCCATCCTACCAGACTAGCCCTCCACTTT.

The J gene is TRBJ1-1, the V gene TRBV7-9; D is undetermined. Germline V gene lookup returns CDR1 SEHNR and CDR2 FQNEAQ (reference sequence). The CDR3 is 14 amino acids. Trimming cost V 3 bases and J 6 bases, with 14 bases left between them. CDR3: CASSFGGKRAEAFF. The CDR3 DNA is TGTGCCAGCAGCTTTGGCGGGAAAAGGGCTGAAGCTTTCTTT.

The rearrangement uses TRBV15 and TRBJ1-2; the D is unclear. V gave up 3 bases and J gave up 2 bases, with 13 bases separating them. In germline, CDR1 is LNHNV, CDR2 YYDKDF (reference sequence). This CDR3 region has 15 residues. The CDR3 DNA reads TGTGCCACCAGCAGCCGGGAGGAAAAAAACTATGGCTACACCTTC. Residues: CATSSREEKNYGYTF.

The rearrangement joins TRBV7-9 to TRBJ1-1, with D unresolved. The germline V gene encodes CDR1 SEHNR and CDR2 FQNEAQ (reference sequence). This CDR3 is built from 14 residues. With 1 base removed from V and 10 bases from J, the gap between germline ends came to 16 bases. The CDR3 DNA reads TGTGCCAGCAGCTTAGAGTCCGGCAGCCTGGGAGCTTTCTTT. Translated, it gives CASSLESGSLGAFF.

The chain combines TRBV4-1 with TRBJ1-2; D is perhaps TRBD1 (5 bases). CDR3 length equals 15 residues. Germline V lookup: CDR1 MGHRA, CDR2 YSYEKL. With 2 bases removed from V and 2 bases from J, the gap between germline ends came to 12 bases. CDR3 protein: CASSQTSRVNYGYTF. CDR3 in DNA: TGCGCCAGCAGCCAAACCAGCAGGGTAAACTATGGCTACACCTTC.

The chain links TRBV19 to TRBJ2-2; D is unclear. There are 12 residues in the CDR3. Germline V gene lookup returns CDR1 LNHDA and CDR2 SQIVND (reference sequence). The V and J ends lost 10 bases and 5 bases respectively, with 11 bases between them. The CDR3 nucleotides read TGTGCCACCAGCAGAAGGACCGGGGAGCTGTTTTTT. Translated, it gives CATSRRTGELFF.

This chain links TRBV10-3 with TRBJ2-5; D may match TRBD1 or TRBD2 (5 bases each). The CDR3 has 14 residues. The V gene's germline CDR1 is ENHRY and CDR2 SYGVKD. Trimming pared 4 bases from V and 2 bases from J, leaving 11 bases between. The CDR3 DNA reads TGTGCCATCAGTGTTAGGGGACGGCAAGAGACCCAGTACTTC. This codes for CAISVRGRQETQYF.

This rearrangement joins TRBV27 to TRBJ2-3; the match to TRBD2 covers 13 bases. The V gene's germline CDR1 is MNHEY and CDR2 SMNVEV (reference sequence). Trimming at V came to 6 bases and at J to 0 bases, leaving 6 bases not matched to a gene. The CDR3 consists of 17 residues. The CDR3 DNA sequence: TGTGCCAGCAGATGGACTAGCGGGGGTTTAAGCACAGATACGCAGTATTTT. This encodes CASRWTSGGLSTDTQYF.

Regarding this clone: This CDR3 is also generated by other DNA sequences in the sample. This rearrangement joins TRBV30 to TRBJ1-5, with D perhaps matching TRBD1 (5 bases). The V and J ends lost 3 bases and 1 base respectively, with 7 bases between them. The CDR3 totals 13 residues. Per the germline V gene, CDR1 is GTSNPN and CDR2 is SVGIG (reference sequence). Here the CDR3 DNA reads TGTGCCTGGAGCGGACAAAGCAATCAGCCCCAGCATTTT. Protein: CAWSGQSNQPQHF.

Comments on this clone: Distinct nucleotide sequences in the sample also encode this CDR3. The chain has TRBV11-2 and TRBJ2-6; D is ambiguous. Per germline, CDR1 SGHAT and CDR2 FQNNGV. V dropped 6 bases and J dropped 4 bases, with 10 bases sitting between them. CDR3 length equals 14 residues. The CDR3 spells CASSLSSGANVLTF. The CDR3 nucleotides are TGTGCCAGCAGTCTGTCATCCGGGGCCAACGTCCTGACTTTC.

This sequence joins TRBV11-2 and TRBJ2-5, with D maybe TRBD1 (6 bases). The CDR3 consists of 14 residues. Trimming took 5 bases from V and 0 from J, leaving 10 bases between them. From germline, CDR1 is SGHAT and CDR2 FQNNGV. CDR3 protein: CASSPGQNQETQYF. As DNA, the CDR3 is TGTGCCAGCAGCCCGGGACAAAACCAAGAGACCCAGTACTTC.